This TCR beta chain was recorded in a study of metastatic and nonmetastatic thyroid tumors. MiXCR re-clonotyped the PCR reads for TCRdb. The table records almost 35,000 clones, less than 20% of them present only once. No patient had received any treatment before thyroid surgery. CDR1 and CDR2 (germline): SQVTM, ANQGSEA. V was clipped by 6 bases and J by 9 bases; unmatched bases: 17. The CDR3 length is 16 residues. This clone was counted at least ten times. The sample comprised blood. The TCR sequence derives from a female donor with papillary thyroid cancer or a benign thyroid nodule (not recorded which). Some clones in this sample may be carry-over from other donors' samples. This rearrangement joins TRBV29-1 to TRBJ2-1; 10 bases fit TRBD2. CDR3 bases: TGCAGCGTGGTACTAGCGGGATTCCCCACCTTTGGTGAGCAGTTCTTC. It specifies CSVVLAGFPTFGEQFF.